Listed below are T cell receptor beta chains from one sample, sequenced in a study of blood T cell repertoires in COVID-19. Clones were read by immunoSEQ multiplex PCR, and TCRdb kept only the in-frame ones, dropping some. In the table there are some 46,000 clones, 88% of which are singletons. The specimen was peripheral blood. Receptor source: a man aged 50 or older with acute or convalescent COVID-19. Both conserved end residues are part of each CDR3. The D gene is left open where the match is weak. Clone size appears in some rows only: once, few, many, or a class for an expanded clone.

d_call	clone_size	v_call	j_call	cdr3_length	cdr3_aa	cdr3_nt
-	-	TRBV7-2	TRBJ1-1	15	CASSPDSWSNTEAFF	TGTGCCAGCAGCCCCGACTCGTGGTCGAACACTGAAGCTTTCTTT
-	-	TRBV7-9	TRBJ2-5	12	CASSPLQETQYF	TGTGCCAGCAGTCCCTTACAAGAGACCCAGTACTTC
-	few	TRBV9	TRBJ1-6	14	CASSGGLENSPLHF	TGTGCCAGCAGCGGAGGACTGGAAAATTCACCCCTCCACTTT
TRBD2	-	TRBV20-1	TRBJ2-1	14	CSASSGGNYNEQFF	TGCAGTGCTAGTAGCGGGGGGAACTACAATGAGCAGTTCTTC
TRBD1	few	TRBV5-5	TRBJ1-4	16	CASTLFGRQGDEKLFF	TGTGCCAGCACCCTTTTCGGGCGCCAGGGGGATGAAAAACTGTTTTTT
-	-	TRBV2	TRBJ2-1	15	CASSAARGSYNEQFF	TGTGCCAGCAGTGCGGCGCGGGGTTCCTACAATGAGCAGTTCTTC
-	-	TRBV7-8	TRBJ1-2	15	CASSRGVSDKYGYTF	TGTGCCAGCAGCCGAGGGGTATCCGACAAATATGGCTACACCTTC
TRBD1	once	TRBV29-1	TRBJ1-4	13	CSGGTGTNEKLFF	TGCAGCGGCGGGACAGGGACGAATGAAAAACTGTTTTTT
-	-	TRBV5-4	TRBJ1-4	14	CASSLDALGEKLFF	TGTGCCAGCAGCCTGGACGCGCTAGGTGAAAAACTGTTTTTT
TRBD2	-	TRBV7-3	TRBJ2-2	18	CASSLGLAGGLFTGELFF	TGTGCCAGCAGCTTAGGGCTAGCGGGGGGCCTCTTCACCGGGGAGCTGTTTTTT
TRBD1	-	TRBV29-1	TRBJ1-4	16	CSVRGQGAPTNEKLFF	TGCAGCGTTCGGGGACAGGGGGCGCCAACTAATGAAAAACTGTTTTTT
TRBD2	-	TRBV29-1	TRBJ2-1	12	CSVASGGDEQFF	TGCAGCGTTGCTAGCGGGGGAGATGAGCAGTTCTTC
TRBD1	-	TRBV7-9	TRBJ2-7	14	CASSLVRDSYEQYF	TGTGCCAGCAGCTTAGTTAGGGACAGCTACGAGCAGTACTTC
TRBD1	-	TRBV11-3	TRBJ1-1	14	CASSPQGANTEAFF	TGTGCCAGCAGCCCCCAGGGGGCTAACACTGAAGCTTTCTTT
-	once	TRBV12-5	TRBJ1-6	14	CASQGEGVNSPLHF	TGTGCTAGTCAAGGGGAGGGGGTGAATTCACCCCTCCACTTT
-	once	TRBV7-2	TRBJ2-7	15	CASSLVGSMTYEQYF	TGTGCCAGCAGCTTAGTCGGGAGTATGACCTACGAGCAGTACTTC
-	-	TRBV10-3	TRBJ2-1	13	CAIRPDGGDEQFF	TGTGCCATCAGGCCAGACGGCGGGGATGAGCAGTTCTTC
TRBD2	-	TRBV6-6	TRBJ2-7	13	CASRGGAAYEQYF	TGTGCCAGCCGGGGGGGGGCCGCCTACGAGCAGTACTTC
-	-	TRBV28	TRBJ2-6	16	CASTLASSSGANVLTF	TGTGCCAGCACGCTGGCTAGCAGTTCTGGGGCCAACGTCCTGACTTTC
-	-	TRBV9	TRBJ2-3	16	CASSVGRDGSTDTQYF	TGTGCCAGCAGCGTAGGCAGGGATGGAAGCACAGATACGCAGTATTTT